This entry lists 15 T cell receptor beta chains sequenced from one sample in a study of T cell responses to AZD1222 COVID-19 vaccine (dated by TCRdb to about 2021). The intended sense of this specimen's time point label: baseline before first vaccination. Receptor amplification or capture employed the immunoSEQ multiplex PCR assay. Not all clones reach the TCRdb copy of this immuneACCESS table, which keeps in-frame sequences only. Checked studies attribute under half of the gap to unresolved V genes and leave the rest unexplained. The sample table lists about 120,000 clones, roughly nine tenths of them with a count of one. The ten largest clones take up roughly 2.3% of the sample. Source: peripheral blood, taken on day 0 of AZD1222 vaccination. The source of these receptors is an adult in good health.

The V and J genes are TRBV28 and TRBJ2-7; 8 bases align to TRBD1. Germline V lookup: CDR1 MDHEN, CDR2 SYDVKM. J was trimmed by 5 bases and V by 4 bases; bases with no gene match: 10. There are 15 residues in the CDR3. The CDR3 protein is CASSSIPDRADEQYF. The CDR3 DNA sequence: TGTGCCAGCAGTTCTATACCGGACAGGGCGGACGAGCAGTACTTC.

V and J are TRBV5-1 and TRBJ1-2, with unresolved D. Per the germline V gene, CDR1 is SGHRS and CDR2 is YFSETQ. The CDR3 is made up of 13 amino acids. Trimming cost V 2 bases and J 4 bases, with 9 bases left between them. The CDR3 spells CASSFRVSYGYTF. The CDR3 DNA follows: TGCGCCAGCAGCTTTAGGGTCTCCTATGGCTACACCTTC.

CDR3 sequence: CASSTRGGGDYGYTF. The CDR3, as DNA: TGTGCCAGCAGCACCCGAGGTGGGGGCGACTATGGCTACACCTTC. The chain links TRBV7-2 to TRBJ1-2, with TRBD1 as a possible D gene (6 bases). In germline, CDR1 is SGHTA, CDR2 FQGNSA. Deletions cut 5 bases from V and 3 bases from J, with 16 bases between. The length of the CDR3 is 15 residues.

Worth noting for this clone: Other nucleotide sequences in the sample specify the same CDR3. This chain uses TRBV5-1 with TRBJ2-5; 7 positions match TRBD1. The J segment lost 3 bases and the V segment lost 0 bases, leaving 5 bases of the junction unmatched. CDR1 is SGHRS, CDR2 YFSETQ, per germline. This CDR3 spans 15 amino acids. For the CDR3, the DNA is TGCGCCAGCAGCTTGGCCGGGACAGAGAAAGAGACCCAGTACTTC. Protein: CASSLAGTEKETQYF.

This chain joins TRBV10-2 and TRBJ2-2; D not resolved. Trimming took off 1 base at V and 4 bases at J, with 7 bases between the two ends. Germline V gene sequence: CDR1 WSHSY, CDR2 SAAADI. The CDR3 contains 14 residues. The CDR3 DNA sequence: TGCGCCAGCAGTGAGTTCCTTGTCACCGGGGAGCTGTTTTTT. Its translation: CASSEFLVTGELFF.

The chain couples TRBV19 to TRBJ1-5; D gene ambiguous. The CDR3 loop spans 14 amino acids. V was cut by 0 bases and J by 4 bases, with 7 bases left in between. Per germline, CDR1 LNHDA and CDR2 SQIVND (reference sequence). CDR3 protein: CASSIDGGNQPQHF. The CDR3 DNA reads TGTGCCAGTAGTATAGACGGCGGAAATCAGCCCCAGCATTTT.

This rearrangement joins TRBV2 to TRBJ1-1, with 8 nucleotides matching TRBD1. CDR1 and CDR2 (germline): SNHLY, FYNNEI. V dropped 5 bases and J dropped 6; count of bases not matched to a gene: 5. The CDR3 consists of 13 residues. CDR3 region: CASSIQGGAEAFF. CDR3 bases: TGTGCCAGCAGTATACAGGGGGGCGCTGAAGCTTTCTTT.

This clone occurred a few times. The V and J genes are TRBV27 and TRBJ2-2; D call uncertain. There are 12 residues in the CDR3. CDR1 is MNHEY and CDR2 is SMNVEV in the germline V gene (reference sequence). V was trimmed by 6 bases and J by 0 bases, leaving 2 bases between them. The CDR3 loop reads CASRPNTGELFF. In nucleotides, the CDR3 is TGTGCCAGCAGGCCGAACACCGGGGAGCTGTTTTTT.

The chain recombines TRBV19 with TRBJ2-7; 14 nucleotides align to TRBD2. V lost 4 bases and J lost 0; bases outside the gene matches: 5. The germline V gene encodes CDR1 LNHDA and CDR2 SQIVND (reference sequence). The length of the CDR3 is 17 residues. CDR3 sequence (DNA): TGTGCCAGTAGTACCGGGACTAGCGGGAGTGGCTCCTACGAGCAGTACTTC. Translated: CASSTGTSGSGSYEQYF.

This rearrangement joins TRBV30 to TRBJ1-1, with a tentative D call TRBD1 (5 bases). The CDR3 loop spans 12 amino acids. V was cut by 3 bases and J by 1 base, with 6 bases left in between. The germline V gene encodes CDR1 GTSNPN and CDR2 SVGIG (reference sequence). CDR3: CAWRRGNTEAFF. As DNA, the CDR3 is TGTGCCTGGAGGAGGGGGAACACTGAAGCTTTCTTT.

The chain has TRBV24-1 and TRBJ2-3; 11 bases are shared with TRBD1. With V trimmed by 2 bases and J by 2 bases, 2 bases remained unmatched. Germline CDR1 reads KGHDR; CDR2 reads SFDVKD. The CDR3 sequence is 16 residues long. CDR3: CATSDSGQGVTDTQYF. CDR3 nucleotides: TGTGCCACCAGTGATTCGGGACAGGGGGTCACAGATACGCAGTATTTT.

The gene calls are TRBV3-1 (or the pseudogene TRBV3-2) and TRBJ1-1, with D perhaps TRBD1 (6 bases). This CDR3 spans 12 amino acids. Trimming cost V 2 bases and J 10 bases, with 11 bases left between them. Germline CDR1 is LGHDT and CDR2 is YNNKEL (reference sequence). CDR3: CASSQQGRGAFF. In nucleotides, the CDR3 is TGTGCCAGCAGCCAACAGGGGCGGGGAGCTTTCTTT.

This clone was observed a few times. This rearrangement joins TRBV24-1 to TRBJ2-1, with TRBD1 identical over 9 bases. The CDR3 has 16 amino acids. V dropped 3 bases and J dropped 6; count of bases not matched to a gene: 8. Germline assignment: CDR1 KGHDR and CDR2 SFDVKD. The CDR3 nucleotides read TGTGCCACCAGTGATCGACGGGGACAGGGCTCCAATGAGCAGTTCTTC. Translated, it gives CATSDRRGQGSNEQFF.

The V and J genes are TRBV5-6 and TRBJ2-3, with no clear D. The CDR3 loop spans 14 amino acids. V lost 1 base and J 2 bases, leaving 8 bases between the germline ends. CDR1 and CDR2 from the germline V gene are SGHDT and YYEEEE. The CDR3 DNA reads TGTGCCAGCAGCTTGCCGGACCTCACAGATACGCAGTATTTT. Translation: CASSLPDLTDTQYF. The entire variable domain, with the rest obtained from reference TRBV5-6 and TRBJ2-3, is as follows: DAGVTQSPTHLIKTRGQQVTLRCSPKSGHDTVSWYQQALGQGPQFIFQYYEEEERQRGNFPDRFSGHQFPNYSSELNVNALLLGDSALYLCASSLPDLTDTQYFGPGTRLTVL.

This chain links TRBV9 with TRBJ2-7; tentative D call: TRBD2 (5 bases). From germline, CDR1 is SGDLS and CDR2 YYNGEE. The CDR3 spans 12 residues. V gave up 3 bases and J gave up 4 bases, with 8 bases separating them. CDR3 in DNA: TGTGCCAGCAGCGCCGGGGAGTACGAGCAGTACTTC. Amino acid sequence: CASSAGEYEQYF.